This entry lists 10 T cell receptor beta chains sequenced from one sample in a study of spatial heterogeneity in lung cancer. TCRdb reprocessed the 5' RACE reads with MiXCR, giving one entry per CDR3 protein. Among about 92,000 distinct CDR3 sequences listed, approximately 12% were seen once. Time point reported: sample taken at primary tumor resection. TCRs were sequenced from unsorted whole RNA of tumor, nontumor lung or PBMC. The starting material was PBMCs, obtained at surgery. Receptors originate from a male donor with early-stage non-small cell lung cancer.

This chain joins TRBV30 and TRBJ1-2; a possible D gene is TRBD1 (5 bases). Germline V gene lookup returns CDR1 GTSNPN and CDR2 SVGIG (reference sequence). Trimming removed 0 bases from V and 8 bases from J, with 13 bases in between. The CDR3 contains 13 residues. CDR3 in DNA: TGTGCCTGGAGTGTAAGAGGGGTTTACGGCTACACCTTC. Encoded protein: CAWSVRGVYGYTF.

The chain links TRBV4-1 to TRBJ2-2; D is perhaps TRBD1 or TRBD2 (5 bases each). CDR3 size: 14 residues. CDR1 and CDR2 from the germline V gene are MGHRA and YSYEKL. Trimming took off 1 base at V and 5 bases at J, with 8 bases between the two ends. The CDR3 nucleotides are TGCGCCAGCAGCCAAGCGTGGGGGACCGGGGAGCTGTTTTTT. Translation: CASSQAWGTGELFF.

This clonotype showed up many times. The chain links TRBV6-5 to TRBJ2-6; D not certain. This CDR3 spans 15 amino acids. Deletions cut 5 bases from V and 0 bases from J, with 8 bases between. CDR1 MNHEY and CDR2 SVGAGI come from the germline V gene. CDR3 in DNA: TGTGCCAGCAGTCAAAGCTACTCTGGGGCCAACGTCCTGACTTTC. Its translation: CASSQSYSGANVLTF.

The chain carries TRBV11-2 and TRBJ2-7; D is perhaps TRBD1 or TRBD2 (7 bases each). Trimming left V 7 bases short and J 6 bases short, with 16 bases between. Germline-derived CDR1 and CDR2 are SGHAT and FQNNGV. CDR3 size: 13 residues. CDR3 loop: CASNTDREGEQYF. The DNA for the CDR3 is TGTGCCAGCAACACCGACAGGGAGGGCGAGCAGTACTTC.

The chain has TRBV12-3 or TRBV12-4 and TRBJ2-1; the D gene is possibly TRBD2 (6 bases). V was clipped by 8 bases and J by 9 bases, with 14 bases between them. The CDR3 length is 12 residues. The CDR3 DNA is TGTGCCAGCTCCCACGCCGGGGGTGAGCAGTTCTTC. Protein product: CASSHAGGEQFF.

This clonotype occurred a few times. The rearrangement joins TRBV7-3 to TRBJ1-1; D ambiguous. With 0 bases removed from V and 2 bases from J, the gap between germline ends came to 10 bases. Looked up from germline, CDR1 is SGHTA and CDR2 is FQGTGA. The CDR3 runs to 15 residues. The CDR3 DNA reads as TGTGCCAGCAGCTTAACTACGGACCTTAACACTGAAGCTTTCTTT. It yields the protein CASSLTTDLNTEAFF.

This chain links TRBV7-2 with TRBJ2-7; D could derive from TRBD1 or TRBD2 (5 bases each). Germline V gene data show CDR1 as SGHTA and CDR2 as FQGNSA. Deletions cut 5 bases from V and 2 bases from J, with 16 bases between. The CDR3 has 15 residues. CDR3 sequence: CASSPTRGATYEQYF. CDR3 DNA: TGTGCCAGCAGCCCCACCCGGGGCGCCACCTACGAGCAGTACTTC.

This clonotype has more than one count but fewer than ten. This rearrangement joins TRBV7-2 to TRBJ2-4; 7 bases map to TRBD1. CDR3 length equals 14 residues. Losses at the gene ends were 5 bases for V and 2 bases for J; bases not matched to a gene: 3. CDR1 SGHTA and CDR2 FQGNSA come from the germline V gene. The CDR3 coding sequence is TGTGCCAGCAGCCCGAGGGGGCCCAAAAACATTCAGTACTTC. Its protein is CASSPRGPKNIQYF. Filled out from reference TRBV7-2 and TRBJ2-4, the complete variable domain reads GAGVSQSPSNKVTEKGKDVELRCDPISGHTALYWYRQSLGQGLEFLIYFQGNSAPDKSGLPSDRFSAERTGGSVSTLTIQRTQQEDSAVYLCASSPRGPKNIQYFGAGTRLSVL.

This clonotype was counted ten times or more. The chain uses TRBV20-1 and TRBJ1-5, with D uncertain. The CDR3 spans 15 residues. Germline lookup yields CDR1 DFQATT and CDR2 SNEGSKA (reference sequence). V lost 5 bases, J lost 3 bases, and 17 bases lay in between. In nucleotides, the CDR3 is TGCAGTGCTGAAACGGGCCCGAATAACAATCAGCCCCAGCATTTT. Translation: CSAETGPNNNQPQHF.

This chain links TRBV27 with TRBJ2-7, with D tentatively TRBD2 (6 bases). Trimming took 5 bases from V and 0 from J, leaving 11 bases between them. The germline V gene encodes CDR1 MNHEY and CDR2 SMNVEV (reference sequence). The CDR3 contains 14 residues. CDR3 nucleotide sequence: TGTGCCAGCAGTACCCTCGGGGGCTCCTACGAGCAGTACTTC. It yields the protein CASSTLGGSYEQYF.